A single sample gave rise to the 30 T cell receptor beta chains below, sequenced in a study of beta chain features in type 1 diabetes. TCRB transcripts that were expressed got sequenced, as all of the isolated RNA had been reverse transcribed. Assay used: immunoSEQ multiplex PCR; TCRdb lists only in-frame clones, some missing. In the table there are a few hundred thousand clones, more than 11% of which are singletons. The sequenced material came from naive CD4+ T cells from blood. All receptors come from a man in his thirties or forties in good health.

The chain employs TRBV20-1 and TRBJ2-1; D not resolved. V lost 2 bases and J 8 bases, leaving 4 bases between the germline ends. Germline V gene sequence: CDR1 DFQATT, CDR2 SNEGSKA (reference sequence). This CDR3 contains 10 residues. CDR3 amino acids: CSARLDEQFF. The CDR3 nucleotides are TGCAGTGCTAGATTGGATGAGCAGTTCTTC.

V usage is TRBV4-1 and J usage is TRBJ2-3; D is uncertain. Trimming cost V 4 bases and J 5 bases, with 10 bases left between them. Germline CDR1 and CDR2: MGHRA and YSYEKL. The CDR3 loop spans 13 amino acids. The CDR3 DNA follows: TGCGCCAGCAGCCGGCAGACCAAAGATACGCAGTATTTT. Translated, it gives CASSRQTKDTQYF.

The V and J genes are TRBV7-9 and TRBJ1-1; no clear D. Trimming cost V 7 bases and J 1 base, with 10 bases left between them. The CDR3 has 13 residues. CDR1 is SEHNR and CDR2 is FQNEAQ in the germline V gene (reference sequence). This CDR3 reads CASTLRENTEAFF. The CDR3 DNA reads as TGTGCCAGCACCCTCCGGGAGAACACTGAAGCTTTCTTT.

The chain has TRBV30 and TRBJ1-2; a weak D match, TRBD1 (5 bases). The germline V gene encodes CDR1 GTSNPN and CDR2 SVGIG (reference sequence). The CDR3 runs to 12 residues. V gave up 3 bases and J gave up 8 bases, with 13 bases separating them. Written as DNA, the CDR3 is TGTGCCTGGAGCCTCACAGGCGGGGGCTACACCTTC. This gives the protein CAWSLTGGGYTF.

The V call is TRBV2, the J call TRBJ2-2; TRBD1 aligns across 8 bases. The CDR3 extends over 16 amino acids. Germline V CDR1 and CDR2: SNHLY, FYNNEI. Trimming removed 5 bases from V and 0 bases from J; junction bases left unmatched: 5. The CDR3 DNA reads as TGTGCCAGCAGTATACAGGGGGAGCCGAACACCGGGGAGCTGTTTTTT. Protein sequence: CASSIQGEPNTGELFF.

The table lists this clone with a few counts. CDR3 coding DNA: TGTGCCAGCAGCTTGACACGGGCTGCAAACACCATATATTTT. Translated: CASSLTRAANTIYF. This sequence joins TRBV13 and TRBJ1-3, with D hard to call. With 3 bases removed from V and 6 bases from J, the gap between germline ends came to 12 bases. This CDR3 has 14 residues. Germline V gene lookup returns CDR1 PRHDT and CDR2 FYEKMQ (reference sequence).

This clone was seen only a few times. V and J are TRBV29-1 and TRBJ1-5, with a tentative D call TRBD1 (5 bases). The CDR3 spans 13 residues. Germline assignment: CDR1 SQVTM and CDR2 ANQGSEA. The V and J ends lost 6 bases and 2 bases respectively, with 11 bases between them. The DNA of the CDR3 is TGCAGCGTCTGTCAGGGTGGCAATCAGCCCCAGCATTTT. It specifies CSVCQGGNQPQHF.

V is TRBV7-2 and J is TRBJ2-7, with D unclear. V shed 4 bases and J shed 8 bases, with 21 bases lying between them. Germline V CDR1 and CDR2: SGHTA, FQGNSA. The CDR3 covers 15 residues. DNA for the CDR3: TGTGCCAGCAGCTCAAGAGCCGCCAACAAAAAAAAGCAGTACTTC. Its translation is CASSSRAANKKKQYF.

Many counts were recorded for this clone. The chain couples TRBV21-1 to TRBJ1-5; the table names TRBD1, a call not compared with the DNA. TRBV21-1 is a pseudogene locus. CDR3 size: 13 residues. CDR3 residues: CASSRGLGQPQHF. The CDR3, as DNA: TGTGCCAGCAGCAGGGGGCTAGGGCAGCCCCAGCATTTT.

V usage is TRBV29-1 and J usage is TRBJ2-1, with 8 bases aligning to TRBD1. This CDR3 comprises 14 residues. The trim removed 5 bases at V and 2 bases at J, leaving 5 bases unmatched. Germline CDR1 SQVTM, CDR2 ANQGSEA. CDR3 amino acids: CSVNQGAAYNEQFF. The CDR3 DNA follows: TGCAGCGTTAATCAGGGGGCCGCCTACAATGAGCAGTTCTTC.

This clone was seen a handful of times. The DNA for the CDR3 is TGTGCCACCGGACAGGGGAACACTGAAGCTTTCTTT. This sequence encodes CATGQGNTEAFF. The V call is TRBV18, the J call TRBJ1-1, with 8 positions matching TRBD1. CDR1 is KGHSH, CDR2 LQKENI, per germline. After removal of 10 bases from V and 1 base from J, the junction contained 2 bases not matched to a gene. CDR3 length: 12 residues.

The chain combines TRBV29-1 with TRBJ2-5, with no clear D. Germline CDR1 and CDR2: SQVTM and ANQGSEA. This CDR3 is built from 13 residues. The V end was cut by 7 bases, the J end by 5 bases, with 17 bases between. The CDR3 region is CSGAQAGAETQYF. CDR3 DNA sequence: TGCAGCGGAGCGCAAGCTGGTGCTGAGACCCAGTACTTC.

In nucleotides, the CDR3 is TGTGCCAGCAGCCCCCAGGTGTCAGGGGACTATGGCTACACCTTC. Translation gives CASSPQVSGDYGYTF. The chain carries TRBV5-4 and TRBJ1-2; D may be TRBD1 (6 bases). The V end was cut by 4 bases, the J end by 3 bases, with 16 bases between. Germline V CDR1 and CDR2: SGHNT, YYREEE (reference sequence). The CDR3 has 15 amino acids.

The chain has TRBV14 and TRBJ2-1; D gene unclear. Germline assignment: CDR1 SGHDN and CDR2 FVKESK. CDR3 size: 11 residues. V lost 6 bases to trimming and J lost 6 bases, with 6 bases between them. The CDR3 DNA sequence: TGTGCCAGCAGGTCTAGCAATGAGCAGTTCTTC. This sequence encodes CASRSSNEQFF.

The V gene is TRBV27, the J gene TRBJ2-5, with TRBD2 identical over 7 bases. V was pared by 10 bases and J by 2 bases, with 7 bases of the junction left unmatched. This CDR3 has 13 residues. From germline, CDR1 is MNHEY and CDR2 SMNVEV (reference sequence). In nucleotides, the CDR3 is TGTGCCACCTCCCGGGGAGGGCAAGAGACCCAGTACTTC. Translated, it gives CATSRGGQETQYF.

This clone has more than one count but fewer than ten. The J gene is TRBJ2-4, the V gene TRBV10-3, with D perhaps assigned TRBD1 or TRBD2 (5 bases each). The CDR3 sequence is 16 residues long. CDR1 and CDR2 (germline): ENHRY, SYGVKD. The ends were cut back, 1 base at V and 0 bases at J, with 10 bases in the middle. The CDR3 DNA reads TGTGCCATCAGTGAGTGGGGCGGACTAGCCAAAAACATTCAGTACTTC. It yields the protein CAISEWGGLAKNIQYF.

This clone was counted a few times. The rearrangement links TRBV18 to TRBJ2-5, with a weak D call TRBD1 (7 bases). Germline CDR1 reads KGHSH; CDR2 reads LQKENI. V lost 1 base to trimming and J lost 7 bases, with 13 bases between them. The CDR3 loop spans 14 amino acids. The CDR3 sequence: CASSPLDREATQYF. The CDR3 DNA reads TGTGCCAGCTCACCACTAGACAGGGAGGCGACCCAGTACTTC.

This chain uses TRBV7-8 with TRBJ2-5, with 8 nucleotides matching TRBD2. The CDR3 sequence is 16 residues long. In germline, CDR1 is SGHVS, CDR2 FQNEAQ. V gave up 5 bases and J gave up 1 base; unmatched junction bases: 9. CDR3 loop: CASSLSRSGGQETQYF. In DNA form, the CDR3 reads TGTGCCAGCAGCCTATCCCGCAGCGGGGGCCAAGAGACCCAGTACTTC.

The chain recombines TRBV18 with TRBJ2-5, with no clear D. Germline V gene lookup returns CDR1 KGHSH and CDR2 LQKENI. Deletions cut 1 base from V and 3 bases from J, with 3 bases between. CDR3 length equals 12 residues. CDR3 in DNA: TGTGCCAGCTCACCACGCAAAGAGACCCAGTACTTC. As protein: CASSPRKETQYF.

This clone was recorded a few times. V and J are TRBV30 and TRBJ1-1; D remains unclear. The germline CDR1 and CDR2 sequences are GTSNPN and SVGIG (reference sequence). V was trimmed by 0 bases and J by 2 bases, leaving 16 bases between them. The length of the CDR3 is 16 residues. The CDR3 nucleotides are TGTGCCTGGAGTGTAGAAGCAGGTGGGTCTAACACTGAAGCTTTCTTT. This encodes CAWSVEAGGSNTEAFF.

This chain connects TRBV18 to TRBJ2-1; D may be TRBD1 or TRBD2 (5 bases each). Trimming left V 0 bases short and J 2 bases short, with 11 bases between. Germline V gene lookup returns CDR1 KGHSH and CDR2 LQKENI. The CDR3 is 16 residues long. The DNA for the CDR3 is TGTGCCAGCTCACCACCGGGACCTCTCCCCTACAATGAGCAGTTCTTC. Translated, it gives CASSPPGPLPYNEQFF.

V usage is TRBV7-2 and J usage is TRBJ1-1, with D possibly TRBD1 on 5 matching bases. Germline lookup yields CDR1 SGHTA and CDR2 FQGNSA. This CDR3 spans 13 amino acids. The germline V and J ends were trimmed by 4 bases and 5 bases, with 11 bases remaining between them. The CDR3 loop reads CASSSVGGTEAFF. CDR3 bases: TGTGCCAGCAGCTCGGTTGGGGGAACTGAAGCTTTCTTT.

The chain carries TRBV7-2 and TRBJ1-1; maybe TRBD1 (6 bases). Germline-derived CDR1 and CDR2 are SGHTA and FQGNSA. This CDR3 has 13 amino acids. Deletions cut 4 bases from V and 6 bases from J, with 12 bases between. The CDR3 region has the DNA TGTGCCAGCAGCTCCCAGGGGTACCCTGAAGCTTTCTTT. Protein product: CASSSQGYPEAFF.

This clone has more than one count but fewer than ten. This sequence joins TRBV5-6 and TRBJ2-2; tentative D call: TRBD1 (6 bases). CDR1 SGHDT and CDR2 YYEEEE come from the germline V gene. The germline V and J ends were trimmed by 0 bases and 4 bases, with 16 bases remaining between them. CDR3 length: 17 residues. In DNA form, the CDR3 reads TGTGCCAGCAGCTTGGACAGGGTCCACCGGGGCACCGGGGAGCTGTTTTTT. Translation: CASSLDRVHRGTGELFF.

The chain links TRBV29-1 to TRBJ1-1, with TRBD1 matching over 7 bases. CDR3 length: 14 amino acids. The junction had 7 bases not matched to a gene; V was cut back by 3 bases and J by 3 bases. Per germline, CDR1 SQVTM and CDR2 ANQGSEA. CDR3 in amino acids: CSVDYRGRYTEAFF. The CDR3 DNA sequence: TGCAGCGTTGACTACAGGGGACGGTACACTGAAGCTTTCTTT.

The sample holds a few counts of this clone. Distinct nucleotide sequences in the sample also encode this CDR3. The rearrangement joins TRBV30 to TRBJ2-5; D gene ambiguous. The CDR3 has 11 amino acids. V was shortened by 1 base and J by 1 base, with 1 base between the two germline ends. From germline, CDR1 is GTSNPN and CDR2 SVGIG (reference sequence). CDR3: CAWSGQETQYF. DNA of the CDR3: TGTGCCTGGAGTGGCCAAGAGACCCAGTACTTC.

This clone was counted between two and nine times. The J gene is TRBJ1-2, the V gene TRBV29-1; possibly TRBD1 for D (5 bases). The CDR3 contains 14 residues. Germline values: CDR1 SQVTM, CDR2 ANQGSEA. V was trimmed by 6 bases and J by 7 bases, leaving 21 bases between them. The CDR3 DNA is TGCAGCGTCGAACCCGGGACCCGGAGTGGTGGCTACACCTTC. Translation gives CSVEPGTRSGGYTF. Full variable domain (remainder filled in from reference TRBV29-1 and TRBJ1-2): SAVISQKPSRDICQRGTSLTIQCQVDSQVTMMFWYRQQPGQSLTLIATANQGSEATYESGFVIDKFPISRPNLTFSTLTVSNMSPEDSSIYLCSVEPGTRSGGYTFGSGTRLTVV.

The V gene is TRBV29-1, the J gene TRBJ2-7; D gene unclear. CDR3 length: 11 residues. The V gene lost 7 bases and the J gene lost 4 bases, with 11 bases spanning the gap. Germline CDR1 is SQVTM and CDR2 is ANQGSEA. CDR3 bases: TGCAGCGGATCTTTAGGGTACGAGCAGTACTTC. Amino acids: CSGSLGYEQYF.

This clone was found a few times. The CDR3 region is CASSGQGYSDSPLHF. The CDR3 DNA reads TGTGCCAGCAGTGGACAGGGGTATTCCGATTCACCCCTCCACTTT. The chain links TRBV2 to TRBJ1-6; TRBD1 agrees at 8 bases. The CDR3 contains 15 residues. J was trimmed by 8 bases and V by 4 bases; bases with no gene match: 7. Germline assignment: CDR1 SNHLY and CDR2 FYNNEI.

There are a few counts of this clone. The chain uses TRBV7-2 and TRBJ2-3, with 9 positions matching TRBD2. The CDR3 is 15 residues long. The germline V gene has CDR1 SGHTA and CDR2 FQGNSA. The ends lost 4 bases at V and 1 base at J; junction bases unmatched: 3. The DNA of the CDR3 is TGTGCCAGCAGCTGGCGGGGGGGCGGCACAGATACGCAGTATTTT. Amino acids: CASSWRGGGTDTQYF.